What follows are 11 T cell receptor beta chains derived from one specimen sequenced in a study of T cell changes during pregnancy in multiple sclerosis. Sequenced by immunoSEQ multiplex PCR; TCRdb stores in-frame clones only, minus some. The sample has about 98,000 clones, approximately 90% seen once. The sequencing used peripheral blood, collected after pregnancy. Every receptor here comes from a female donor in good health, enrolled as a control in a pregnancy study.

V and J are TRBV5-1 and TRBJ2-7; tentatively, D is TRBD1 (5 bases). From germline, CDR1 is SGHRS and CDR2 YFSETQ. This CDR3 spans 14 amino acids. Between the trimmed V and J ends, which lost 2 bases and 2 bases, there was a span of 11 bases. CDR3 sequence: CASSFTDSTYEQYF. In DNA, the CDR3 is TGCGCCAGCAGCTTTACCGACAGCACCTACGAGCAGTACTTC. Based on the CDR3 plus reference TRBV5-1 and TRBJ2-7, the full variable domain is KAGVTQTPRYLIKTRGQQVTLSCSPISGHRSVSWYQQTPGQGLQFLFEYFSETQRNKGNFPGRFSGRQFSNSRSEMNVSTLELGDSALYLCASSFTDSTYEQYFGPGTRLTVT.

The chain carries TRBV4-1 and TRBJ1-2; TRBD1 might be the D (6 bases). This CDR3 has 15 amino acids. Deletions cut 4 bases from V and 7 bases from J, with 19 bases between. The V gene's germline CDR1 is MGHRA and CDR2 YSYEKL. CDR3 loop: CASSRTQGLVGGYTF. The CDR3, as DNA: TGCGCCAGCAGCCGCACACAGGGCTTAGTTGGTGGCTACACCTTC.

The chain joins TRBV19 to TRBJ1-1; no clear D gene. The V gene's germline CDR1 is LNHDA and CDR2 SQIVND (reference sequence). The CDR3 contains 13 residues. The V gene lost 1 base and the J gene lost 4 bases, with 7 bases spanning the gap. The CDR3 coding sequence is TGTGCCAGTAGTATAGTAGCGGGCACTGAAGCTTTCTTT. It codes for CASSIVAGTEAFF. The whole variable domain, filled in from reference TRBV19 and TRBJ1-1, reads DGGITQSPKYLFRKEGQNVTLSCEQNLNHDAMYWYRQDPGQGLRLIYYSQIVNDFQKGDIAEGYSVSREKKESFPLTVTSAQKNPTAFYLCASSIVAGTEAFFGQGTRLTVV.

This clone has more than one count but fewer than ten. The rearrangement links TRBV11-2 to TRBJ1-6, with D unresolved. The germline CDR1 and CDR2 sequences are SGHAT and FQNNGV. This CDR3 is built from 15 residues. Trimming took 4 bases from V and 8 from J, leaving 15 bases between them. DNA of the CDR3: TGTGCCAGCAGCTCGACAAGCTCGCAATATTCACCCCTCCACTTT. It encodes CASSSTSSQYSPLHF.

The rearrangement joins TRBV15 to TRBJ2-6; tentative D call: TRBD1 (6 bases). Germline CDR1 and CDR2: LNHNV and YYDKDF (reference sequence). The CDR3 is made up of 18 amino acids. Trimming removed 1 base at V and 2 bases at J, with 15 bases between. This CDR3 is CATSRGGPQIAGANVLTF. CDR3 sequence (DNA): TGTGCCACCAGCAGAGGGGGGCCACAGATTGCTGGGGCCAACGTCCTGACTTTC.

V gene TRBV11-2 combines with J gene TRBJ2-1; a possible D gene is TRBD1 (6 bases). Germline CDR1 is SGHAT and CDR2 is FQNNGV. V lost 5 bases to trimming and J lost 0 bases, with 11 bases between them. The CDR3 loop spans 15 amino acids. This CDR3 is CASSLQGTSYNEQFF. The CDR3 DNA is TGTGCCAGCAGCCTCCAGGGGACCTCCTACAATGAGCAGTTCTTC.

In this sample, this clone turned up once. The chain uses TRBV28 and TRBJ2-3; no reliable D call. CDR1 MDHEN and CDR2 SYDVKM come from the germline V gene. V was cut by 1 base and J by 5 bases, with 13 bases left in between. The CDR3 spans 15 residues. CDR3: CASSLLGGRVDTQYF. In nucleotides, the CDR3 is TGTGCCAGCAGTTTATTAGGTGGCCGGGTAGATACGCAGTATTTT.

The chain employs TRBV4-2 and TRBJ1-1; tentative D call: TRBD1 (5 bases). The germline V and J ends were trimmed by 0 bases and 1 base, with 6 bases remaining between them. The germline V gene has CDR1 LGHNA and CDR2 YNFKEQ. This CDR3 contains 14 residues. Written as DNA, the CDR3 is TGTGCCAGCAGCCAAGATACAGGGAACACTGAAGCTTTCTTT. Translated: CASSQDTGNTEAFF.

This chain links TRBV4-1 with TRBJ1-1; D unclear. Trimming cost V 1 base and J 2 bases, with 11 bases left between them. The length of the CDR3 is 15 residues. The germline V gene has CDR1 MGHRA and CDR2 YSYEKL. CDR3 in amino acids: CASSQAPSVNTEAFF. In nucleotides, the CDR3 is TGCGCCAGCAGCCAAGCCCCATCAGTCAACACTGAAGCTTTCTTT.

This chain uses TRBV7-9 with TRBJ1-1; 8 positions agree with TRBD1. Trimming took 6 bases from V and 4 from J; bases not matched to a gene: 13. The CDR3 has 16 residues. Germline CDR1 SEHNR, CDR2 FQNEAQ (reference sequence). CDR3 loop: CASSQFRGQVGTEAFF. The CDR3 DNA follows: TGTGCCAGCAGTCAATTCAGGGGGCAAGTGGGCACTGAAGCTTTCTTT.

The J gene is TRBJ2-1, the V gene TRBV5-1, with D tentatively TRBD2 (6 bases). V lost 3 bases, J lost 0 bases, and 10 bases lay in between. CDR3 length equals 15 residues. CDR1 and CDR2 from the germline V gene are SGHRS and YFSETQ. CDR3 DNA sequence: TGCGCCAGCAGCTCAGGGACTTCCTCCTACAATGAGCAGTTCTTC. Protein product: CASSSGTSSYNEQFF. The entire variable domain, with the rest obtained from reference TRBV5-1 and TRBJ2-1, is as follows: KAGVTQTPRYLIKTRGQQVTLSCSPISGHRSVSWYQQTPGQGLQFLFEYFSETQRNKGNFPGRFSGRQFSNSRSEMNVSTLELGDSALYLCASSSGTSSYNEQFFGPGTRLTVL.